The 5 T cell receptor beta chains below all came from one sample that was sequenced in a study of Tregs in tolerant kidney transplant recipients. This table comes from immunoSEQ multiplex PCR, and its TCRdb copy is limited to in-frame clones, with some not included. The sample contains 200,000 to 300,000 clones, about 80% of which appear only once. The specimen sequenced was CD4+ T cells from blood. The source of these receptors is a human donor in good health.

The chain carries TRBV21-1 and TRBJ2-7; the table's D call, TRBD2, was not checked against the DNA. TRBV21-1 is a pseudogene locus. The CDR3 is made up of 22 amino acids. CDR3 nucleotides: TGTGCCAGCAGCCTCTTTCCAGTTCGCCTAGCGGGGACCTACCAACCCTACTACGAGCAGTACTTC. Encoded protein: CASSLFPVRLAGTYQPYYEQYF.

The genes are TRBV7-9 and TRBJ2-7, with 7 bases identical to TRBD1. The CDR3 loop spans 13 amino acids. Trimming removed 5 bases from V and 4 bases from J; junction bases left unmatched: 5. Germline V gene data show CDR1 as SEHNR and CDR2 as FQNEAQ (reference sequence). The CDR3 bases are TGTGCCAGCAGCACCGGGACAGCTTACGAGCAGTACTTC. Translation: CASSTGTAYEQYF.

The chain links TRBV5-1 to TRBJ1-1; a possible D gene is TRBD1 (6 bases). This CDR3 has 15 amino acids. V gave up 5 bases and J gave up 3 bases, with 17 bases separating them. Per germline, CDR1 SGHRS and CDR2 YFSETQ. The chain's CDR3 is CASSSEGQGYTEAFF. Written as DNA, the CDR3 is TGCGCCAGCAGTTCCGAGGGCCAGGGGTACACTGAAGCTTTCTTT.

This chain uses TRBV10-3 with TRBJ1-1; no clear D. This CDR3 region has 12 residues. Trimming left V 3 bases short and J 11 bases short, with 13 bases between. CDR1 ENHRY and CDR2 SYGVKD come from the germline V gene. CDR3 sequence: CAISDQWSRAFF. The CDR3 region has the DNA TGTGCCATCAGTGATCAGTGGAGCCGGGCTTTCTTT.

The V call is TRBV5-1, the J call TRBJ1-1; 12 bases fit TRBD1. V lost 2 bases to trimming and J lost 4 bases; unmatched junction nucleotides: 12. The germline V gene encodes CDR1 SGHRS and CDR2 YFSETQ. The CDR3 is made up of 18 amino acids. For the CDR3, the DNA is TGCGCCAGCAGCTTCAAACCGGGACAGGGGGCCGACCTCACTGAAGCTTTCTTT. Translated: CASSFKPGQGADLTEAFF.